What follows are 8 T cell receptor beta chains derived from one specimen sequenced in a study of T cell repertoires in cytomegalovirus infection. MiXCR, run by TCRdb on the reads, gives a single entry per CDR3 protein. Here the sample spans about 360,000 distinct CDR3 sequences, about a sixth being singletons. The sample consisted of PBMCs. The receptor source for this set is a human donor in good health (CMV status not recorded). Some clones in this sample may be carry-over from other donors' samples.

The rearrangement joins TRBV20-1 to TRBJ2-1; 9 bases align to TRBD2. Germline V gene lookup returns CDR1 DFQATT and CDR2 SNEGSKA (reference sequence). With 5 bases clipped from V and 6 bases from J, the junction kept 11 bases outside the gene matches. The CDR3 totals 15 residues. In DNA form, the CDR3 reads TGCAGTGCTGGAGTTAGCGGGAGTGAGTTCAATGAGCAGTTCTTC. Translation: CSAGVSGSEFNEQFF.

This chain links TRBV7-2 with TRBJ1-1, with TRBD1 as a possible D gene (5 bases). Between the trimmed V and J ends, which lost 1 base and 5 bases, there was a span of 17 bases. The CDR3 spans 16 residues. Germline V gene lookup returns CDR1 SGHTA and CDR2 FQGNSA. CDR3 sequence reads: CASSLDPGPGWTEAFF. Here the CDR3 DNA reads TGTGCCAGCAGCTTAGACCCGGGACCGGGGTGGACTGAAGCTTTCTTT.

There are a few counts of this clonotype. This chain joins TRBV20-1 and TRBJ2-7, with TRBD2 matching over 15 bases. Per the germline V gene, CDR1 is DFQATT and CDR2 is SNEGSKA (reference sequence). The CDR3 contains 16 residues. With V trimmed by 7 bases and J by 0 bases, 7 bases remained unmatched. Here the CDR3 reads CSVAGLAGGGSYEQYF. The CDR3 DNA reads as TGCAGTGTCGCGGGACTAGCGGGGGGCGGCTCCTACGAGCAGTACTTC.

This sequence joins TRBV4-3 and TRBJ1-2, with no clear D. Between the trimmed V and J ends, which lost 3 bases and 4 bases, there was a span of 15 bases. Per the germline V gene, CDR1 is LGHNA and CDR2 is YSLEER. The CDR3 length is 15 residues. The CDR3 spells CASSQARALLYGYTF. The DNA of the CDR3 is TGCGCCAGCAGCCAGGCCCGCGCCCTCCTCTATGGCTACACCTTC.

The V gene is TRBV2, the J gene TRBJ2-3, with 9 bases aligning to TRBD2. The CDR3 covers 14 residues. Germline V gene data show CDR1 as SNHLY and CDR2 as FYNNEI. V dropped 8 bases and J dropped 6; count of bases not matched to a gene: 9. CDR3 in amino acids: CASGTSGPRDTQYF. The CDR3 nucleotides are TGTGCCAGCGGCACTAGCGGGCCGCGGGATACGCAGTATTTT.

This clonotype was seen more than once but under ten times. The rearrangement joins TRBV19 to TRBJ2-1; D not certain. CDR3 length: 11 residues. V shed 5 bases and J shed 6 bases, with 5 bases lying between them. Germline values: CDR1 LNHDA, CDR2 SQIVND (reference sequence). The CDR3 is CASSQSNEQFF. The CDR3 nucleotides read TGTGCCAGTAGTCAGAGCAATGAGCAGTTCTTC.

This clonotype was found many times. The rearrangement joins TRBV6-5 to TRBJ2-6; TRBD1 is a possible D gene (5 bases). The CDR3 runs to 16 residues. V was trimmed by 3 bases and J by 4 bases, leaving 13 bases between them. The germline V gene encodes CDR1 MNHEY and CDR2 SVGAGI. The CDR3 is CASSYRQGAGANVLTF. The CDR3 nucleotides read TGTGCCAGCAGTTATCGCCAGGGTGCCGGGGCCAACGTCCTGACTTTC.

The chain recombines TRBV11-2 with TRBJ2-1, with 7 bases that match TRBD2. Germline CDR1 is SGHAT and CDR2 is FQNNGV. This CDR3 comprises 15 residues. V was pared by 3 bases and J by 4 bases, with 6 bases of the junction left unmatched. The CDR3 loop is CASSFGGLVYNEQFF. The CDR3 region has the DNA TGTGCCAGCAGCTTTGGCGGACTAGTGTACAATGAGCAGTTCTTC.